The sequence of this T cell receptor (beta chain) was determined in a study of blood T cell repertoires in COVID-19 (dated by TCRdb to 2018 to 2021). About the study as a whole: Collaborator samples came from the United States, Italy and Spain and covered acute and convalescent phases of COVID-19. Where available, HLA class I and class II types were taken from metadata supplied by the sample provider and were not determined by assay-based typing. The material from the prospective study consisted of cDNA or gDNA derived from T cells, B-cell-depleted T cells, or PBMCs. The sample metadata nearly always contained a de-identified subject ID, COVID-19 status, age in years and sex. The samples were drawn from the first 160 participants of the ongoing ImmuneRACE study and from 1,254 subjects provided by 6 global collaborators. Subjects who had been exposed to COVID-19, were actively infected with it, or had recovered from it provided the deeply sampled blood TCRbeta repertoires that made up the dataset. The repertoires were made available in a free public database intended to serve as a resource for research on the immune response to SARS-CoV-2.

Enrolling through a virtual design, the prospective study's participants ranged in age from roughly 18 to 89 years and lived across roughly 24 United States geographic areas. In the prospective study, participants were assigned to cohorts based on the clinical history participants reported in a screening survey and a study questionnaire. Mobile phlebotomists in the prospective study collected whole blood, serum and a nasopharyngeal or oropharyngeal swab from every participant. Over a roughly 2-month period, participants in the prospective study had the option of providing additional blood draws and questionnaires. Before DNA extraction, prospective study blood samples were shipped either frozen or at room temperature. V is shortened by 10 bases, J by 10 bases, and the region joining them spans 19 bases. Via the germline V gene, CDR1 is MDHEN and CDR2 SYDVKM. Inclusive of the bounding cysteine and phenylalanine, the CDR3 is 12 residues long. Left in the record is the CDR3 DNA by itself, 36 bases read in frame from the first base.

Concerning this clone: There is no known antigen for this receptor. Base qualities are not at hand, and no much larger clone is one base apart.

Beyond this particular receptor, the publication reports: How much clinical and demographic metadata was included differed by source and by participant, and the metadata was provided uncurated.

TCRbeta CDR3 regions were amplified from genomic DNA using the immunoSEQ Assay, a bias-controlled multiplex PCR. As for how the authors treated the data: Nucleated cell counts per sample were estimated from amplification of reference gene primers within the assay. Sequence reads were collapsed and filtered to measure the absolute abundance of every unique TCRbeta CDR3 rearrangement. For each sample, productive Simpson clonality was calculated as the square root of Simpson's diversity index across productive rearrangements. Imported from immuneACCESS, the table was reduced by TCRdb to in-frame sequences with V and J called. These copies leave out some clones; in studies compared against another copy, an unresolved V gene accounts for under half, and the cause of the remainder is not known. V and J calls and clone size are those listed in that table; D and trimming were worked out from the DNA. The sample includes 250,000 or so clones, with about 89% observed a single time. The ten largest account for more than 1% of the sample.

The sequenced sample consisted of PBMCs or T cells enriched from blood (not recorded which). The source of this sequence is a human donor in a cohort exposed to, infected with or recovered from COVID-19 (not recorded which). The donor label of this sample is uncertain. The chain is assembled from TRBV28 and TRBJ1-2, with the D segment identity uncertain. The encoded CDR3 is CATILSGLHYTF. In nucleotide form, the sequence is TGTGCCACGATCCTTTCAGGATTACACTACACCTTC.